This TCR beta chain was sequenced in a study of CD8+CD57+ T cells in acquired aplastic anemia. For CDR3 and TCR beta VDJ profiling, genomic DNA was the template used. MiXCR was run by TCRdb on the reads, yielding one entry per CDR3 protein. This repertoire shows hundreds of thousands of distinct CDR3 sequences, roughly 50% found once; its top ten account for around 7.6%. Study-level findings and limits: The study identified roughly 29 CD8+ CDR3 sequences shared by patients and controls.

There are 13 residues in the CDR3. The germline V gene has CDR1 DFQATT and CDR2 SNEGSKA (reference sequence). Germline trimming cut 5 bases from V and 4 bases from J; bases unmatched to any gene: 4. This clonotype was recorded at least ten times. Its antigen is still unknown. The clonotype comes from a human donor with severe aplastic anemia or a healthy control (not recorded which). Sequences were obtained from sorted CD4+, CD8+, or CD8+CD57+ T cells (not recorded which) from PBMCs. The chain uses TRBV20-1 and TRBJ2-1; the match to TRBD2 covers 8 bases. In nucleotides, the CDR3 is TGCAGTGCTCGGGGGGGTCCGTACAATGAGCAGTTCTTC. Its translation is CSARGGPYNEQFF.